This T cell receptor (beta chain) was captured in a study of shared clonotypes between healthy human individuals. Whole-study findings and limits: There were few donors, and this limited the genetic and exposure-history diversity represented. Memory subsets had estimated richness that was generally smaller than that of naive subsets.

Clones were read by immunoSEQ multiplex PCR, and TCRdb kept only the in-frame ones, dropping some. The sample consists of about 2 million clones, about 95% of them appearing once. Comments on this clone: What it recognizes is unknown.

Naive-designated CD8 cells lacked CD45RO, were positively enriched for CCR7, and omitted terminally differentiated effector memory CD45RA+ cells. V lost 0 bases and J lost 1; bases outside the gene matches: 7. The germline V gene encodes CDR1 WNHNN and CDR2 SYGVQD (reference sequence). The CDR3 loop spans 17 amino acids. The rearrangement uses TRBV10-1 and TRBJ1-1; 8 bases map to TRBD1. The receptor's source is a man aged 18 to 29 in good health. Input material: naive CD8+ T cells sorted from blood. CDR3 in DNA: TGCGCCAGCAGTGAGTCAGGAGAGGGACAGGCGAACACTGAAGCTTTCTTT. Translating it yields CASSESGEGQANTEAFF.